The 19 T cell receptor beta chains presented below share a single source sample, sequenced in a study of blood T cells in healthy people across ages. The authors ran a second PCR of 7 to 11 cycles using a sample-barcoded 5' primer and a J-beta primer mix. Using its own MiXCR run on the 5' RACE reads, TCRdb lists one record per CDR3 protein. The sample includes 1.5 million to 2 million distinct CDR3 sequences, about 50% of them seen just once. Sequenced: blood. The source is a woman between 40 and 55 years old in good health.

The chain uses TRBV10-3 and TRBJ2-3; TRBD1 matches at 11 bases. The V gene end was trimmed by 6 bases and the J gene end by 2 bases; junction bases not matched to a gene: 1. CDR1 ENHRY and CDR2 SYGVKD come from the germline V gene. The CDR3 has 14 amino acids. CDR3 protein: CAIRDRGPTDTQYF. The CDR3 DNA follows: TGTGCCATCAGGGACAGGGGGCCCACAGATACGCAGTATTTT.

This clonotype was detected a few times. V usage is TRBV4-2 and J usage is TRBJ2-3; TRBD1 matches 11 bases. This CDR3 contains 18 residues. Germline loops: CDR1 LGHNA, CDR2 YNFKEQ. Unmatched junction bases numbered 8, after V lost 0 bases and J lost 3 bases. This chain's CDR3 is CASSQDQGQGAQTDTQYF. The DNA for the CDR3 is TGTGCCAGCAGCCAAGATCAAGGACAGGGGGCCCAGACAGATACGCAGTATTTT.

The chain links TRBV6-5 to TRBJ2-4, with 9 positions matching TRBD2. The J call may not be correct, given that the DNA end is closer to TRBJ2-7. The length of the CDR3 is 17 residues. Per germline, CDR1 MNHEY and CDR2 SVGAGI. In DNA, the CDR3 is TGTGCCAGCAGTTACTCCGCGACGCGGGGGGGCCCCTACGAGCAGTACTTC. Protein product: CASSYSATRGGPYEQYF.

The chain recombines TRBV18 with TRBJ2-5; 8 nucleotides match TRBD2. Germline CDR1 reads KGHSH; CDR2 reads LQKENI. The CDR3 has 17 residues. The ends lost 2 bases at V and 7 bases at J; junction bases unmatched: 15. The CDR3 DNA follows: TGTGCCAGCTCACCATCTAGAGCGGGGGTCCCATCGGGGACCCAGTACTTC. It encodes CASSPSRAGVPSGTQYF.

The chain is built from TRBV7-9 and TRBJ1-2, with TRBD1 identical over 8 bases. Germline-derived CDR1 and CDR2 are SEHNR and FQNEAQ (reference sequence). J gave up 2 bases and V 3 bases, and 5 bases lay outside the gene matches. CDR3 length: 15 residues. CDR3 region: CASSFYRQGNYGYTF. The CDR3 DNA is TGTGCCAGCAGCTTCTATCGACAGGGGAACTATGGCTACACCTTC. Filled out from reference TRBV7-9 and TRBJ1-2, the complete variable domain reads DTGVSQNPRHKITKRGQNVTFRCDPISEHNRLYWYRQTLGQGPEFLTYFQNEAQLEKSRLLSDRFSAERPKGSFSTLEIQRTEQGDSAMYLCASSFYRQGNYGYTFGSGTRLTVV.

The CDR3 reads CASSSDESSYNEQFF. CDR3 bases: TGCGCCAGCAGCTCGGACGAGAGCTCCTACAATGAGCAGTTCTTC. The chain joins TRBV4-3 to TRBJ2-1; D is unclear. Germline loops: CDR1 LGHNA, CDR2 YSLEER. The V end lost 5 bases, the J end lost 0 bases, and 11 bases lay between the germline ends. The CDR3 runs to 15 residues.

In this sample, this clonotype turned up many times. A read error may produce the germline difference seen at one junction end. This rearrangement joins TRBV5-1 to TRBJ2-3; D unclear. CDR3 length equals 12 residues. Germline assignment: CDR1 SGHRS and CDR2 YFSETQ. The CDR3 loop is CASSLLSDTQYF. The CDR3 bases are TGTGCCAGCAGCTTATTATCAGATACGCAGTATTTT.

This clonotype has just a few counts. CDR3 nucleotide sequence: TGTGCCAGCAGCCGGGCGAGATGGGGCGATGAGCAGTACTTC. Translation: CASSRARWGDEQYF. The chain couples TRBV11-1 to TRBJ2-5, with D possibly matching TRBD1 (5 bases). Germline-derived CDR1 and CDR2 are SGHAT and FQDESV (reference sequence). With 5 bases removed from V and 11 bases from J, the gap between germline ends came to 21 bases. There are 14 residues in the CDR3.

The chain links TRBV4-1 to TRBJ2-3; D perhaps matches TRBD2 (5 bases). V was shortened by 4 bases and J by 4 bases, with 21 bases between the two germline ends. The CDR3 totals 17 residues. Germline values: CDR1 MGHRA, CDR2 YSYEKL. As DNA, the CDR3 is TGCGCCAGCAGCCCTTCTCCTACGGGGAACCCTGCAGATACGCAGTATTTT. It specifies CASSPSPTGNPADTQYF.

The rearrangement joins TRBV27 to TRBJ2-3; 8 bases match TRBD2. CDR1 and CDR2 (germline): MNHEY, SMNVEV (reference sequence). The CDR3 extends over 21 amino acids. V dropped 2 bases and J dropped 0; count of bases not matched to a gene: 19. The CDR3 DNA sequence: TGTGCCAGCAGTTTAATTAAGTTCGCGGGGGGCCTTGACCGAAGCACAGATACGCAGTATTTT. Amino acid sequence: CASSLIKFAGGLDRSTDTQYF.

The chain employs TRBV4-3 and TRBJ1-2; D is unresolved. The length of the CDR3 is 17 residues. Trimming pared 0 bases from V and 2 bases from J, leaving 16 bases between. Germline values: CDR1 LGHNA, CDR2 YSLEER. Here the CDR3 DNA reads TGCGCCAGCAGCCAAGATCTTTATGAGGTTTTGAACTATGGCTACACCTTC. Translated, it gives CASSQDLYEVLNYGYTF.

J is TRBJ2-1 and V is TRBV20-1; D uncertain. Trimming removed 5 bases from V and 10 bases from J, with 9 bases in between. There are 10 residues in the CDR3. Germline CDR1 is DFQATT and CDR2 is SNEGSKA (reference sequence). The CDR3 nucleotides are TGCAGTGCTGGGTACGGGGAGCAGTTCTTC. This sequence encodes CSAGYGEQFF.

The V call is TRBV29-1, the J call TRBJ1-2; D gene ambiguous. CDR1 and CDR2 (germline): SQVTM, ANQGSEA. V lost 6 bases and J 1 base, leaving 18 bases between the germline ends. The CDR3 has 15 amino acids. The CDR3: CSVFGEGVSNYGYTF. In nucleotides, the CDR3 is TGCAGCGTCTTTGGGGAGGGAGTCAGTAACTATGGCTACACCTTC.

The chain is built from TRBV6-1 and TRBJ1-5, with 12 bases fitting TRBD1. Trimming at V came to 10 bases and at J to 3 bases, leaving 10 bases not matched to a gene. Germline V gives CDR1 MNHNS, CDR2 SASEGT. The CDR3 sequence is 16 residues long. CDR3 sequence (DNA): TGTGCCACCAAGTGGGGACAGGGGGCTTCCAATCAGCCCCAGCATTTT. Translating gives CATKWGQGASNQPQHF.

This clonotype was recorded only once. V gene TRBV20-1 combines with J gene TRBJ2-1, with a possible D match to TRBD1 (7 bases). Trimming stripped 3 bases from V and 0 bases from J, with 15 bases between. The CDR3 runs 16 residues. The V gene's germline CDR1 is DFQATT and CDR2 SNEGSKA (reference sequence). The CDR3 sequence is CSASGQGGSSYNEQFF. CDR3 in DNA: TGCAGTGCTAGCGGGCAGGGGGGCAGCTCCTACAATGAGCAGTTCTTC.

The chain links TRBV6-6 to TRBJ2-1; D may match TRBD1 or TRBD2 (5 bases each). CDR1 and CDR2 (germline): MNHNY, SVGAGI (reference sequence). Trimming pared 7 bases from V and 4 bases from J, leaving 17 bases between. The CDR3 has 15 residues. The CDR3 DNA follows: TGTGCCAGCAAGGCCCCTGAGGGGTGGTACAATGAGCAGTTCTTC. This codes for CASKAPEGWYNEQFF.

The chain carries TRBV12-3 or TRBV12-4 and TRBJ1-4, with D perhaps matching TRBD1 (6 bases). This CDR3 is 15 amino acids long. Trimming shortened V by 7 bases and J by 0 bases, and 12 bases separated the two germline ends. CDR3 DNA sequence: TGTGCCAGCACCTCCGGGACACCAACTAATGAAAAACTGTTTTTT. Translation gives CASTSGTPTNEKLFF.

This clonotype was recorded only once. This chain connects TRBV6-2 or TRBV6-3 to TRBJ2-5; the D gene is possibly TRBD2 (6 bases). Trimming stripped 4 bases from V and 2 bases from J, with 20 bases between. Per germline, CDR1 MNHEY and CDR2 SVGEGT. The CDR3 consists of 17 residues. CDR3: CASSFPSTRGGQETQYF. CDR3 in DNA: TGTGCCAGCAGTTTCCCATCAACCCGGGGAGGACAAGAGACCCAGTACTTC.

The CDR3 DNA sequence: TGTGCCAGCAGTTCATGGGGGGATCCGCAAGAGACCCAGTACTTC. This sequence encodes CASSSWGDPQETQYF. This chain uses TRBV6-7 with TRBJ2-5, with a possible D match to TRBD2 (6 bases). TRBV6-7 is identified as an open reading frame with a role that is uncertain. The CDR3 length is 15 residues. Trimming removed 4 bases at V and 2 bases at J, with 14 bases between.